This T cell receptor beta chain was obtained from a study of blood T cell repertoires in COVID-19. About the study: The analysed material was cDNA or gDNA that came from T cells, B-cell-depleted T cells, or PBMCs.

In the original processing: Estimation of nucleated cell counts was performed using reference gene primer amplification. Using immunoSEQ multiplex PCR, the repertoire was profiled, and TCRdb retains in-frame clones only, with some absent. Clone size and the V and J calls come from that table; the DNA yielded D and trimming. This sample has around 200,000 clones, with under 90% found just once. The CDR3 is made up of 12 amino acids. Germline-derived CDR1 and CDR2 are MNHEY and SVGAGI. V lost 5 bases and J lost 7, with 12 bases in between. The sequenced sample consisted of peripheral blood. This sequence originates from a woman in her 40s with active or convalescent COVID-19. The chain has TRBV6-5 and TRBJ2-7, with D possibly TRBD2 on 5 matching bases. In DNA, the CDR3 is TGTGCCAGCAGTCCGGGGTTATGGGAGCAGTACTTC. This sequence encodes CASSPGLWEQYF.